These T cell receptor beta chains were read from a single sample in a study of blood T cell repertoires in COVID-19. Generated by immunoSEQ multiplex PCR, the TCRdb table keeps only in-frame clones and is missing some. This table has about 60,000 clones, about 90% appearing once. The material sequenced was peripheral blood. Every receptor here comes from a human donor with acute or convalescent COVID-19. The donor label of this sample is uncertain. CDR3s include the opening cysteine and the closing phenylalanine or tryptophan. The D gene is left open where the match is weak. Expanded clones get a size class; other rows say once, few or many, or leave the size out.

clone_size: few; j_call: TRBJ2-3; d_call: -; v_call: TRBV5-1; cdr3_nt: TGCGCCAGCAGCTTGGGATTAGATCTCGACACAGATACGCAGTATTTT; cdr3_aa: CASSLGLDLDTDTQYF
clone_size: -; j_call: TRBJ2-3; d_call: -; v_call: TRBV9; cdr3_nt: TGTGCCAGCAGCCGGGCGGGAGATACGCAGTATTTT; cdr3_aa: CASSRAGDTQYF
clone_size: -; j_call: TRBJ1-1; d_call: -; v_call: TRBV18; cdr3_nt: TGTGCCAGCTCACCATCCGGGTTCGCTGAAGCTTTCTTT; cdr3_aa: CASSPSGFAEAFF
clone_size: -; j_call: TRBJ1-1; d_call: -; v_call: TRBV5-4; cdr3_nt: TGTGCCAGCAGCTTAGAAGAGATCAACACTGAAGCTTTCTTT; cdr3_aa: CASSLEEINTEAFF
clone_size: -; j_call: TRBJ1-1; d_call: TRBD1; v_call: TRBV10-1; cdr3_nt: TGCGCCAGCAGCCTTTCCGGACAGGGTACTCCAGCTTTCTTT; cdr3_aa: CASSLSGQGTPAFF
clone_size: -; j_call: TRBJ2-7; d_call: -; v_call: TRBV4-1; cdr3_nt: TGCGCCAGCAGCCAAGAGTACCCCGCGGGCTCCTACGAGCAGTACTTC; cdr3_aa: CASSQEYPAGSYEQYF
clone_size: -; j_call: TRBJ2-7; d_call: -; v_call: TRBV20-1; cdr3_nt: TGCAGTGCCCGACTTGCCTACGAGCAGTACTTC; cdr3_aa: CSARLAYEQYF
clone_size: -; j_call: TRBJ2-1; d_call: TRBD2; v_call: TRBV10-3; cdr3_nt: TGTGCCGCCGCCGCGGGGGTGGCACTAGATGAGCAGTTCTTC; cdr3_aa: CAAAAGVALDEQFF
clone_size: -; j_call: TRBJ2-3; d_call: TRBD2; v_call: TRBV7-2; cdr3_nt: TGTGCCAGCAGCCCACAAGAGCTAGCGGGCCAGGATACGCAGTATTTT; cdr3_aa: CASSPQELAGQDTQYF
clone_size: -; j_call: TRBJ1-3; d_call: -; v_call: TRBV6-2/TRBV6-3; cdr3_nt: TGTGCCAGCAGTCTACTAGGGAGTTCTGGAAACACCATATATTTT; cdr3_aa: CASSLLGSSGNTIYF
clone_size: -; j_call: TRBJ2-1; d_call: -; v_call: TRBV27; cdr3_nt: TGTGCCAGCTCTTTGGGGGGGGGCAAGTATGAGCAGTTCTTC; cdr3_aa: CASSLGGGKYEQFF
clone_size: -; j_call: TRBJ2-1; d_call: TRBD2; v_call: TRBV15; cdr3_nt: TGTGCCACCAGCGCGGGGACTAGCGGATACAATGAGCAGTTCTTC; cdr3_aa: CATSAGTSGYNEQFF
clone_size: -; j_call: TRBJ1-5; d_call: -; v_call: TRBV5-1; cdr3_nt: TGCGCCAGCAGCTTGGAGGGGAACAATCAGCCCCAGCATTTT; cdr3_aa: CASSLEGNNQPQHF
clone_size: -; j_call: TRBJ2-2; d_call: -; v_call: TRBV18; cdr3_nt: TGTGCCAGCTCACCTTTAACAGAGAACACCGGGGAGCTGTTTTTT; cdr3_aa: CASSPLTENTGELFF
clone_size: -; j_call: TRBJ1-6; d_call: TRBD1; v_call: TRBV5-1; cdr3_nt: TGCGCCAGCAGCTTGGAATCTACGGGACAGGGGGTATCACCCCTCCACTTT; cdr3_aa: CASSLESTGQGVSPLHF
clone_size: -; j_call: TRBJ2-3; d_call: -; v_call: TRBV10-1; cdr3_nt: TGCGCCAGCAGTGATTTTTCAGGGCCAGATACGCAGTATTTT; cdr3_aa: CASSDFSGPDTQYF
clone_size: -; j_call: TRBJ1-3; d_call: -; v_call: TRBV5-1; cdr3_nt: TGCGCCAGCAGCTTGGGACAGTACTCTGGAAACACCATATATTTT; cdr3_aa: CASSLGQYSGNTIYF
clone_size: -; j_call: TRBJ2-5; d_call: TRBD2; v_call: TRBV5-1; cdr3_nt: TGCGCCAGCAGCTCGGATCTAGCGGGAGGGTCGGAGACCCAGTACTTC; cdr3_aa: CASSSDLAGGSETQYF
clone_size: -; j_call: TRBJ2-5; d_call: TRBD2; v_call: TRBV29-1; cdr3_nt: TGCAGCGTTGGGGCTAGCGGAGAGACCCAGTACTTC; cdr3_aa: CSVGASGETQYF
clone_size: once; j_call: TRBJ2-7; d_call: -; v_call: TRBV10-1; cdr3_nt: TGCGCCAGCAGTGACCCCCCGAGCGGGACATACGAGCAGTACTTC; cdr3_aa: CASSDPPSGTYEQYF
clone_size: -; j_call: TRBJ2-4; d_call: -; v_call: TRBV11-1; cdr3_nt: TGTGCCAGCAGCTTACGCGGCATTCAGTACTTC; cdr3_aa: CASSLRGIQYF
clone_size: once; j_call: TRBJ1-1; d_call: -; v_call: TRBV18; cdr3_nt: TGTGCCAGCTCACCATGGGGGGGGAACACTGAAGCTTTCTTT; cdr3_aa: CASSPWGGNTEAFF
clone_size: -; j_call: TRBJ1-1; d_call: TRBD1; v_call: TRBV10-3; cdr3_nt: TGTGCCATCAGGACAGGGGGCTCCGGGGCTGAAGCTTTCTTT; cdr3_aa: CAIRTGGSGAEAFF
clone_size: -; j_call: TRBJ1-2; d_call: TRBD1; v_call: TRBV3-1/TRBV3-2; cdr3_nt: TGTGCCAGCAGCCAAGTCTTGAAAGGGGGCGGGGGCTACACCTTC; cdr3_aa: CASSQVLKGGGGYTF
clone_size: -; j_call: TRBJ1-6; d_call: TRBD1; v_call: TRBV27; cdr3_nt: TGTGCCAGCAGTCAGGACAGGGAAGAGTCACCCCTCCACTTT; cdr3_aa: CASSQDREESPLHF
clone_size: -; j_call: TRBJ1-2; d_call: -; v_call: TRBV29-1; cdr3_nt: TGCAGCGTCGGACCGAGCCCTCTCCCCCCCGGGGACTATGGCTACACCTTC; cdr3_aa: CSVGPSPLPPGDYGYTF
clone_size: -; j_call: TRBJ1-2; d_call: -; v_call: TRBV6-1; cdr3_nt: TGTGCCAGCAGTGAATGGAGGAGTCGACCTAACTATGGCTACACCTTC; cdr3_aa: CASSEWRSRPNYGYTF
clone_size: once; j_call: TRBJ1-1; d_call: TRBD1; v_call: TRBV5-5; cdr3_nt: TGTGCCAGCAGACAGACAGGGGGTACTTCCACTGAAGCTTTCTTT; cdr3_aa: CASRQTGGTSTEAFF
clone_size: -; j_call: TRBJ2-5; d_call: TRBD2; v_call: TRBV18; cdr3_nt: TGTGCCAGCTCACCCCCGGGACTAGCTGTGGAGACCCAGTACTTC; cdr3_aa: CASSPPGLAVETQYF
clone_size: -; j_call: TRBJ2-1; d_call: -; v_call: TRBV29-1; cdr3_nt: TGCAGCGTCGACGTGACAGGACAAAGGCGGGAGCAGTTCTTC; cdr3_aa: CSVDVTGQRREQFF
clone_size: few; j_call: TRBJ2-5; d_call: -; v_call: TRBV14; cdr3_nt: TGTGCCAGCAGCCAAGTGGTGGGGGGGCCAGCAAAGACCCAGTACTTC; cdr3_aa: CASSQVVGGPAKTQYF
clone_size: -; j_call: TRBJ2-1; d_call: -; v_call: TRBV7-9; cdr3_nt: TGTGCCAGCAGCTTAGACTTAAACTCCTACAATGAGCAGTTCTTC; cdr3_aa: CASSLDLNSYNEQFF
clone_size: once; j_call: TRBJ1-4; d_call: TRBD1; v_call: TRBV29-1; cdr3_nt: TGCAGCGTTGCGGCGGGGACAGGGGAAAAACTGTTTTTT; cdr3_aa: CSVAAGTGEKLFF
clone_size: -; j_call: TRBJ2-1; d_call: TRBD2; v_call: TRBV24-1; cdr3_nt: TGTGCCACCAGTGAGTGGACTAGCGGCTCCTACAATGAGCAGTTCTTC; cdr3_aa: CATSEWTSGSYNEQFF
clone_size: -; j_call: TRBJ2-1; d_call: -; v_call: TRBV7-6; cdr3_nt: TGTGCCAGCAGCCTCGGTTGGAGTGGCGGTGAGCAGTTCTTC; cdr3_aa: CASSLGWSGGEQFF
clone_size: -; j_call: TRBJ2-4; d_call: -; v_call: TRBV7-9; cdr3_nt: TGTGCCAGCAGCCAAAACACGTTAGCCAAAAACATTCAGTACTTC; cdr3_aa: CASSQNTLAKNIQYF
clone_size: -; j_call: TRBJ2-1; d_call: TRBD2; v_call: TRBV9; cdr3_nt: TGTGCCAGCAGCGGAGAACTAGCGAGCCCTTACAATGAGCAGTTCTTC; cdr3_aa: CASSGELASPYNEQFF
clone_size: -; j_call: TRBJ2-1; d_call: -; v_call: TRBV11-1; cdr3_nt: TGTGCCAGCAGCTACGAATTCGGCCTAGCAATACGTGAGCAGTTCTTC; cdr3_aa: CASSYEFGLAIREQFF
clone_size: -; j_call: TRBJ1-4; d_call: -; v_call: TRBV24-1; cdr3_nt: TGTGCCACCAGTGATTCGCAGGGACAAGCTGAAAAACTGTTTTTT; cdr3_aa: CATSDSQGQAEKLFF